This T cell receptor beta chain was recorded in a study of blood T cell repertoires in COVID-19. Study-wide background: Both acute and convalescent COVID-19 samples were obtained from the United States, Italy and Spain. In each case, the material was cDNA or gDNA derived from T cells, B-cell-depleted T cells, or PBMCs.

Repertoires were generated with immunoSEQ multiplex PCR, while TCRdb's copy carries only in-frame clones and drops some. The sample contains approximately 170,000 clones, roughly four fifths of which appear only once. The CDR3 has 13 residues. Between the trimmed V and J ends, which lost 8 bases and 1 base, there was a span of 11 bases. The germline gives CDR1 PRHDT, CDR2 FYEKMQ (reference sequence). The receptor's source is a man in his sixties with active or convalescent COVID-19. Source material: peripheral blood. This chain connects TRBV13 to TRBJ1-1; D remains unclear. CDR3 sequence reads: CASQIQPNTEAFF. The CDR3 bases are TGTGCCAGCCAAATACAACCGAACACTGAAGCTTTCTTT.